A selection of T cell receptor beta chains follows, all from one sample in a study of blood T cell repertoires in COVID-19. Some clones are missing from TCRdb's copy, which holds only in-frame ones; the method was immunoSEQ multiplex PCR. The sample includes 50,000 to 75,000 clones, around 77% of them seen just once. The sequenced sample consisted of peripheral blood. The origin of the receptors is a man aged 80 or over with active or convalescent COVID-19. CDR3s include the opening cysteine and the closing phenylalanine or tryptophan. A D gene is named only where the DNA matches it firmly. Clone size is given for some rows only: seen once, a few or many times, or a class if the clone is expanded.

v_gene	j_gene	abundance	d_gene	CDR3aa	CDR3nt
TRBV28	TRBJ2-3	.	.	CASSPTLRGTDTQYF	TGTGCCAGCAGTCCAACCCTCCGGGGCACAGATACGCAGTATTTT
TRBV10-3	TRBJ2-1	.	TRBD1	CAISESGQGLSYNEQFF	TGTGCCATCAGTGAGTCGGGACAGGGCCTATCCTACAATGAGCAGTTCTTC
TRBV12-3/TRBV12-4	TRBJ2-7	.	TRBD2	CASRASGDYEQYF	TGTGCCAGCAGGGCTAGCGGGGATTACGAGCAGTACTTC
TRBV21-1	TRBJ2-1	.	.	CASSKNKGGAYNEQFF	TGTGCCAGCAGCAAAAATAAAGGGGGCGCTTACAATGAGCAGTTCTTC
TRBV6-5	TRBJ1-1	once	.	CASRAYSNTEAFF	TGTGCCAGCAGGGCTTATTCGAACACTGAAGCTTTCTTT
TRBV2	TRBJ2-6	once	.	CASRFKTARSGANVLTF	TGTGCCAGCAGATTTAAGACAGCACGCTCTGGGGCCAACGTCCTGACTTTC
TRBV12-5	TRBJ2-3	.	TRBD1	CASGRGQIEGADTQYF	TGTGCTAGTGGTCGGGGACAGATCGAGGGTGCAGATACGCAGTATTTT
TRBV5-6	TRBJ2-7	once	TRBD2	CASSSGLVTYEQYF	TGTGCCAGCAGCTCGGGACTAGTAACCTACGAGCAGTACTTC
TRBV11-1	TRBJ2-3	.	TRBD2	CASSLAGTSGSGDTQYF	TGTGCCAGCAGCTTAGCAGGGACTAGCGGGAGTGGAGATACGCAGTATTTT
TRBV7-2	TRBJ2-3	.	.	CASSFGLITDTQYF	TGTGCCAGCAGCTTTGGACTCATCACAGATACGCAGTATTTT
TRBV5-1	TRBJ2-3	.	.	CASSLGGMGATDTQYF	TGCGCCAGCAGCTTGGGCGGGATGGGCGCTACAGATACGCAGTATTTT
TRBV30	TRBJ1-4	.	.	CAWSIGARGEKLFF	TGTGCCTGGAGTATCGGGGCGCGGGGTGAAAAACTGTTTTTT
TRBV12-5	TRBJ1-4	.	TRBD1	CASGLARDRQNSNEKLFF	TGTGCTAGTGGTTTGGCAAGGGACAGACAAAACTCTAATGAAAAACTGTTTTTT
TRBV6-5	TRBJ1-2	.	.	CASSEAGAVGYTF	TGTGCCAGCAGCGAGGCGGGGGCTGTGGGCTACACCTTC
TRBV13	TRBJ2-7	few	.	CASSSAFPSSSYEQYF	TGTGCCAGCAGCTCCGCATTTCCTTCTAGCTCCTACGAGCAGTACTTC
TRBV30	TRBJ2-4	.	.	CAWKWGRGKNIQYF	TGTGCCTGGAAATGGGGGAGGGGGAAAAACATTCAGTACTTC
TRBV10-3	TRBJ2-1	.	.	CAIKTGSAASYNEQFF	TGTGCCATCAAAACCGGATCGGCGGCGTCCTACAATGAGCAGTTCTTC
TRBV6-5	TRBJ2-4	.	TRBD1	CASRDRGQAKNIQYF	TGTGCCAGCAGGGACAGGGGGCAAGCCAAAAACATTCAGTACTTC
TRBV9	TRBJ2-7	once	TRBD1	CASSSPSGGQNYEQYF	TGTGCCAGCAGCTCCCCGAGTGGGGGACAGAACTACGAGCAGTACTTC
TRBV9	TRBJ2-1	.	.	CASSVGRGNKNEQFF	TGTGCCAGCAGCGTAGGTCGGGGGAATAAGAATGAGCAGTTCTTC
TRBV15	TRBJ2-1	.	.	CATSRDSDNEQFF	TGTGCCACCAGCAGAGATTCCGACAATGAGCAGTTCTTC
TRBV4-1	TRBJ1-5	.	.	CASSQLGAGGNQPQHF	TGCGCCAGCAGCCAACTGGGGGCGGGCGGCAATCAGCCCCAGCATTTT
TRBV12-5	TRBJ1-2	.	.	CASGLANSGNYGYTF	TGTGCTAGTGGTTTGGCTAATTCGGGAAACTATGGCTACACCTTC
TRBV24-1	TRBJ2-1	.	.	CATSAEVTNEQFF	TGTGCCACCAGTGCAGAGGTAACCAATGAGCAGTTCTTC
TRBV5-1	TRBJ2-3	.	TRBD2	CASSLGSGGPGDTQYF	TGCGCCAGCAGCTTGGGTAGCGGGGGACCGGGAGATACGCAGTATTTT
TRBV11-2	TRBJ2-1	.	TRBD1	CASSLEGRGTDEQFF	TGTGCCAGCAGCTTAGAGGGCAGGGGGACCGATGAGCAGTTCTTC
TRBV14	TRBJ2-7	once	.	CASSPRQFSYEQYF	TGTGCCAGCAGCCCGCGACAGTTCTCCTACGAGCAGTACTTC
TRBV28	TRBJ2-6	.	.	CASSLPQLNVLTF	TGTGCCAGCAGTCTCCCCCAACTCAACGTCCTGACTTTC
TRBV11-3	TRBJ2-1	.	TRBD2	CASSFLAGEEQFF	TGTGCCAGCAGCTTCCTAGCGGGGGAAGAGCAGTTCTTC
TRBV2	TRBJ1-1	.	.	CASSGQLGNTEAFF	TGTGCCAGCAGCGGACAACTGGGGAACACTGAAGCTTTCTTT
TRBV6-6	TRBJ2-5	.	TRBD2	CASSNLAGVYQETQYF	TGTGCCAGCAGTAATTTAGCGGGAGTGTACCAAGAGACCCAGTACTTC
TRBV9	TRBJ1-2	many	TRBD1	CASSVASGTVDYGYTF	TGTGCCAGCAGCGTAGCTAGTGGGACAGTCGACTATGGCTACACCTTC
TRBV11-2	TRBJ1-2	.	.	CASSLTVGLEDGYTF	TGTGCCAGCAGCTTAACTGTGGGACTGGAGGATGGCTACACCTTC
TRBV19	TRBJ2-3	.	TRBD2	CASTLGSGGRTDTQYF	TGTGCCAGTACCTTGGGTAGCGGGGGCCGCACAGATACGCAGTATTTT
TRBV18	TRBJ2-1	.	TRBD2	CASSLTLGSGTYNEQFF	TGTGCCAGCTCACTTACTTTGGGCAGCGGGACCTACAATGAGCAGTTCTTC
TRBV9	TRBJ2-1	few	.	CASSVTDNEQFF	TGTGCCAGCAGCGTCACGGACAATGAGCAGTTCTTC
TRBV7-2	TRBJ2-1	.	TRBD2	CASKAGGANNEQFF	TGTGCCAGCAAGGCCGGGGGGGCTAACAATGAGCAGTTCTTC
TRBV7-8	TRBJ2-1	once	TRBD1	CASSLGGGTGRIEQFF	TGTGCCAGCAGCTTAGGAGGAGGGACAGGTAGGATTGAGCAGTTCTTC
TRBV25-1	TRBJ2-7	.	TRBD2	CASSESNPTSGNTYEQYF	TGTGCCAGCAGTGAATCCAATCCAACTAGCGGGAATACCTACGAGCAGTACTTC
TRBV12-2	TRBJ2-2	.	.	CASRDGTSGGNTGELFF	TGTGCAAGTCGCGACGGGACTAGCGGGGGGAACACCGGGGAGCTGTTTTTT
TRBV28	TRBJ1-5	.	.	CASSFSVGYSNQPQHF	TGTGCCAGCAGTTTTTCTGTCGGGTATAGCAATCAGCCCCAGCATTTT
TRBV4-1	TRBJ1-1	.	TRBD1	CASSQGPDRVRTEAFF	TGCGCCAGCAGCCAAGGTCCTGACAGGGTGCGGACTGAAGCTTTCTTT
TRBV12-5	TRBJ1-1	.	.	CASGLARQAGNTEAFF	TGTGCTAGTGGTTTGGCCCGACAGGCGGGGAACACTGAAGCTTTCTTT